This TCR beta chain was sequenced in a study of beta chain features in type 1 diabetes. Expressed TCRB transcripts were sequenced because the isolated RNA had all been reverse transcribed beforehand. Assay: immunoSEQ multiplex PCR; the TCRdb copy retains only in-frame clones and omits some. Of about 350,000 clones in the sample, roughly a fifth were seen once. This CDR3 region has 13 residues. Trimming stripped 4 bases from V and 4 bases from J, with 10 bases between. Germline V lookup: CDR1 LGHNA, CDR2 YSLEER. Material: naive CD4+ T cells from blood. This sequence originates from a woman between 18 and 29 years old in good health. The chain recombines TRBV4-3 with TRBJ1-2, with D tentatively TRBD1 (5 bases). CDR3 loop: CASSLQGSYGYTF. The CDR3 DNA reads TGCGCCAGCAGCCTTCAGGGTTCCTATGGCTACACCTTC.